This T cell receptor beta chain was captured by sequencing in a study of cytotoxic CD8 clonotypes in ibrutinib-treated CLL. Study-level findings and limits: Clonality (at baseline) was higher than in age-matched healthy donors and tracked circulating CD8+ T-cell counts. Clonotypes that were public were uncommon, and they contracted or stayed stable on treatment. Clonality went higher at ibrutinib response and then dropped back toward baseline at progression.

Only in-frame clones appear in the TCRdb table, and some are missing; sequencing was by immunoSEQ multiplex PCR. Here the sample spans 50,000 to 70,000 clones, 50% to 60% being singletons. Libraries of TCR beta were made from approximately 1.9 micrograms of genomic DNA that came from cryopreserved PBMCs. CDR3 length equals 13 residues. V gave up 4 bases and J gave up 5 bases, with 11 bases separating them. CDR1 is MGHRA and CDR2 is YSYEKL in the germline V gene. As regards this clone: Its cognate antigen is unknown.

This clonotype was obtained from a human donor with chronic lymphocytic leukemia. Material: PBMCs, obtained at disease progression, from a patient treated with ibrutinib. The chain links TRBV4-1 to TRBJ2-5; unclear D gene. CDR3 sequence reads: CASSRAPGETQYF. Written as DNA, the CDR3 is TGCGCCAGCAGCCGCGCGCCCGGTGAGACCCAGTACTTC.